The 8 T cell receptor beta chains reported below all come from one sample, sequenced in a study of human T cells and chemical hapten exposure. Time point defined: pre-sensitization, week 0. This sample's treatment: therapeutic diphenylcyclopropenone sensitization with weekly scalp DPC. TCRdb re-analysed the RACE reads in MiXCR, keeping a single row per CDR3 protein. The sample contains 60,000 to 70,000 distinct CDR3 sequences, 9.5% to 13% of which appear only once. Sequencing used whole blood, obtained in connection with sensitization to the hapten diphenylcyclopropenone (DPC). These receptors came from a woman aged 45 to 65 with alopecia areata. Some clones in this sample may be carry-over from other donors' samples.

The chain uses TRBV10-2 and TRBJ1-5; D may be TRBD1 (5 bases). V lost 0 bases and J 4 bases, leaving 7 bases between the germline ends. The CDR3 has 14 residues. Per the germline V gene, CDR1 is WSHSY and CDR2 is SAAADI. DNA of the CDR3: TGCGCCAGCAGTGAGTCTGGGGGAAATCAGCCCCAGCATTTT. It yields the protein CASSESGGNQPQHF.

The sample holds a few counts of this clonotype. The V gene is TRBV7-8, the J gene TRBJ2-5, with D perhaps matching TRBD1 or TRBD2 (5 bases each). Germline assignment: CDR1 SGHVS and CDR2 FQNEAQ. CDR3 size: 14 residues. Trimming took 1 base from V and 5 from J, leaving 11 bases between them. The CDR3 region has the DNA TGTGCCAGCAGCTTAGTTGCAGGGACGGAGACCCAGTACTTC. Its translation is CASSLVAGTETQYF. Filled out from reference TRBV7-8 and TRBJ2-5, the complete variable domain reads GAGVSQSPRYKVAKRGQDVALRCDPISGHVSLFWYQQALGQGPEFLTYFQNEAQLDKSGLPSDRFFAERPEGSVSTLKIQRTQQEDSAVYLCASSLVAGTETQYFGPGTRLLVL.

The chain carries TRBV7-9 and TRBJ1-4, with 7 bases fitting TRBD1. Trimming at V came to 5 bases and at J to 8 bases, leaving 11 bases not matched to a gene. The CDR3 loop spans 15 amino acids. CDR1 and CDR2 from the germline V gene are SEHNR and FQNEAQ (reference sequence). CDR3 residues: CASSDVTGILEKLFF. The CDR3 DNA reads TGTGCCAGCAGCGACGTGACAGGGATACTCGAAAAACTGTTTTTT.

The rearrangement joins TRBV3-1 to TRBJ2-2; 8 bases map to TRBD2. CDR3 length: 16 amino acids. V dropped 3 bases and J dropped 6; count of bases not matched to a gene: 9. The germline V gene encodes CDR1 LGHDT and CDR2 YNNKEL (reference sequence). CDR3 sequence: CASSHRKRESPGELFF. CDR3 bases: TGTGCCAGCAGCCACCGTAAGCGGGAGAGTCCCGGGGAGCTGTTTTTT.

This clonotype occurred a few times. The chain combines TRBV5-1 with TRBJ1-1, with D uncertain. Germline CDR1 and CDR2: SGHRS and YFSETQ. The ends were cut back, 0 bases at V and 1 base at J, with 10 bases in the middle. CDR3 length equals 15 residues. The CDR3 is CASSLGPRKNTEAFF. The CDR3 DNA sequence: TGCGCCAGCAGCTTGGGGCCAAGGAAGAACACTGAAGCTTTCTTT.

This clonotype was found many times. The genes are TRBV7-9 and TRBJ2-7, with 9 positions matching TRBD2. There are 15 residues in the CDR3. Trimming took 6 bases from V and 2 from J; bases not matched to a gene: 8. CDR1 and CDR2 from the germline V gene are SEHNR and FQNEAQ (reference sequence). The CDR3 DNA is TGTGCCAGCAGAGAGAGCGGGGGGACAACCTACGAGCAGTACTTC. Its translation: CASRESGGTTYEQYF.

This clonotype was counted many times. J is TRBJ1-2 and V is TRBV4-2; no definite D call. Germline V gives CDR1 LGHNA, CDR2 YNFKEQ. V lost 0 bases to trimming and J lost 2 bases, with 10 bases between them. The CDR3 is 15 amino acids. The CDR3 coding sequence is TGTGCCAGCAGCCAAGATCGGCACGGAAACTATGGCTACACCTTC. Protein: CASSQDRHGNYGYTF.

This clonotype was counted between two and nine times. The rearrangement joins TRBV2 to TRBJ1-5; 8 bases are a match to TRBD1. Looked up from germline, CDR1 is SNHLY and CDR2 is FYNNEI. J gave up 0 bases and V 5 bases, and 9 bases lay outside the gene matches. This CDR3 has 17 residues. The chain's CDR3 is CASSYGTGQYSNQPQHF. The CDR3 bases are TGTGCCAGCAGTTACGGGACAGGCCAGTATAGCAATCAGCCCCAGCATTTT.